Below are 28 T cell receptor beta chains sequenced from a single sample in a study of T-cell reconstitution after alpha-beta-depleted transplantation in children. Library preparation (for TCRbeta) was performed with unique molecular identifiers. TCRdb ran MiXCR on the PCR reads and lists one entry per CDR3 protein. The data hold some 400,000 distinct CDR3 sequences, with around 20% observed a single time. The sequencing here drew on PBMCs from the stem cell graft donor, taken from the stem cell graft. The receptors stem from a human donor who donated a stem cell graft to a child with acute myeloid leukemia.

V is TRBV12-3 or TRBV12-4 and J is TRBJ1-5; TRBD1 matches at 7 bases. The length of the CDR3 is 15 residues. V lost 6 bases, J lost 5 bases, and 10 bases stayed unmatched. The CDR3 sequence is CASSLRTGVDQPQHF. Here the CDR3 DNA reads TGTGCCAGCAGCCTTCGGACAGGAGTGGATCAGCCCCAGCATTTT.

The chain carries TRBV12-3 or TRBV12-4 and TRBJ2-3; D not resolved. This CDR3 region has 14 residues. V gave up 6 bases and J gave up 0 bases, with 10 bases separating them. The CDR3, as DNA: TGTGCCAGCAGGTCGGGCCCTAGCACAGATACGCAGTATTTT. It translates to CASRSGPSTDTQYF.

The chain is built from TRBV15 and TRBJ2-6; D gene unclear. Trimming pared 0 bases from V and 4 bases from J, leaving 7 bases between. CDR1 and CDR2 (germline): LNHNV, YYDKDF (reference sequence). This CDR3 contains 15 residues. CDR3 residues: CATSRDLPGANVLTF. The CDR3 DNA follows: TGTGCCACCAGCAGAGATCTGCCGGGGGCCAACGTCCTGACTTTC.

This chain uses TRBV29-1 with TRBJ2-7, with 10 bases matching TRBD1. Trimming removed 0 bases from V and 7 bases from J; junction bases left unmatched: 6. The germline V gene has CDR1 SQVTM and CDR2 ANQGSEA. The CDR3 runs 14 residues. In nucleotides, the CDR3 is TGCAGCGTTGAAGACCGGGACAGGGGTGGAGAGCAGTACTTC. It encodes CSVEDRDRGGEQYF.

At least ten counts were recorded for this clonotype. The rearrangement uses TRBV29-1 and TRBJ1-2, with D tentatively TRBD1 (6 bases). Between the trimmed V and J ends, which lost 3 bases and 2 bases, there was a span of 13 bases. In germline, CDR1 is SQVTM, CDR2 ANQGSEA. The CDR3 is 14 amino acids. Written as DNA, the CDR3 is TGCAGCGTTGAGGGGGACATTCCAAACTATGGCTACACCTTC. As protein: CSVEGDIPNYGYTF.

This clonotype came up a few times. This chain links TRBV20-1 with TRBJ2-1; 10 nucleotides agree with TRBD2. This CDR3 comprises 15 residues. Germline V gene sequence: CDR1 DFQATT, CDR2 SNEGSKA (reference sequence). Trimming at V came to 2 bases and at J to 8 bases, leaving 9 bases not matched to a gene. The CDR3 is CSARTSGIGTYEQFF. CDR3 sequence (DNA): TGCAGTGCTAGAACTAGCGGGATCGGGACCTATGAGCAGTTCTTC.

The CDR3 DNA reads TGTGCCAGCAGTGGAAAGGGTGAAACTGAAGCTTTCTTT. This encodes CASSGKGETEAFF. V usage is TRBV28 and J usage is TRBJ1-1; D call uncertain. Germline assignment: CDR1 MDHEN and CDR2 SYDVKM. V was clipped by 5 bases and J by 5 bases, with 12 bases between them. CDR3 size: 13 residues.

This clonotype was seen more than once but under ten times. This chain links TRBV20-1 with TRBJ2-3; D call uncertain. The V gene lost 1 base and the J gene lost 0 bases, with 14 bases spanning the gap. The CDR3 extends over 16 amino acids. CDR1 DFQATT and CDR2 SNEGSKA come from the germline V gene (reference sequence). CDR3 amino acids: CSARGLRQISTDTQYF. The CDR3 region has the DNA TGCAGTGCTAGAGGTCTGAGGCAGATTAGCACAGATACGCAGTATTTT.

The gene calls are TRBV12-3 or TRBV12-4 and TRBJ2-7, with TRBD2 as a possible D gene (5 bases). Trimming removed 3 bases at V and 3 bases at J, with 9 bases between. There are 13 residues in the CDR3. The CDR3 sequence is CASSLETNYEQYF. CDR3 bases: TGTGCCAGCAGTTTGGAGACTAACTACGAGCAGTACTTC.

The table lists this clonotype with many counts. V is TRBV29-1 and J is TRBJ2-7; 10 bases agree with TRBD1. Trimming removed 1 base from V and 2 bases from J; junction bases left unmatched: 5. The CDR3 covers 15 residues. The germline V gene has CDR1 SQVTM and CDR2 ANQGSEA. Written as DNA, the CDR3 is TGCAGCGTTGAAGCCTCCGGGACAGGGGCCTACGAGCAGTACTTC. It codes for CSVEASGTGAYEQYF.

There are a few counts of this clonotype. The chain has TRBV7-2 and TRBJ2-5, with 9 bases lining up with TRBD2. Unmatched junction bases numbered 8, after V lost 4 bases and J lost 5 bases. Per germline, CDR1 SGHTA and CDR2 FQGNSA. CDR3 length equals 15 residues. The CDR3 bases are TGTGCCAGCAGCTCGTTTGGTAGCGGGAGCGAGACCCAGTACTTC. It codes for CASSSFGSGSETQYF.

CDR3 bases: TGTGCCAGCAGCTTAGGCGGAGGGTCGGAGACCCAGTACTTC. Translated, it gives CASSLGGGSETQYF. This rearrangement joins TRBV7-2 to TRBJ2-5; D might be TRBD2 (6 bases). Trimming removed 1 base from V and 5 bases from J, with 11 bases in between. Germline-derived CDR1 and CDR2 are SGHTA and FQGNSA. The length of the CDR3 is 14 residues.

The CDR3 sequence is CSARLDRAQDTQYF. The CDR3 bases are TGCAGTGCCCGGCTGGACAGGGCCCAAGATACGCAGTATTTT. The chain employs TRBV20-1 and TRBJ2-3, with 8 bases matching TRBD1. CDR1 and CDR2 (germline): DFQATT, SNEGSKA (reference sequence). The J segment lost 5 bases and the V segment lost 6 bases, leaving 10 bases of the junction unmatched. The CDR3 loop spans 14 amino acids.

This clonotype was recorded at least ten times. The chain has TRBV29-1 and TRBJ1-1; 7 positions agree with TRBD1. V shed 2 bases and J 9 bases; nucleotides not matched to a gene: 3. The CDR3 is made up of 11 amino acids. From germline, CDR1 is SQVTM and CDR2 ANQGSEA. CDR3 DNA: TGCAGCGTTGAACCGGGACAGAAAGCTTTCTTT. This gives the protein CSVEPGQKAFF.

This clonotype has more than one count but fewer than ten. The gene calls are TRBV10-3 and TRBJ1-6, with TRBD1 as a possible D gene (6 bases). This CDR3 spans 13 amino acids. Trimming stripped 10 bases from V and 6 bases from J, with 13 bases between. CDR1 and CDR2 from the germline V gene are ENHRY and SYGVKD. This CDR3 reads CATTPGVNSPLHF. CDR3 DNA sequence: TGTGCCACCACCCCAGGGGTTAATTCACCCCTCCACTTT.

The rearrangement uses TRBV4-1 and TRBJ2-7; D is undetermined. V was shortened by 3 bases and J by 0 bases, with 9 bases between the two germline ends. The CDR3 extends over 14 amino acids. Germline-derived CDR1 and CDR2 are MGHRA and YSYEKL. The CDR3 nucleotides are TGCGCCAGCAGCCACAAGACACGCTCCTACGAGCAGTACTTC. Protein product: CASSHKTRSYEQYF.

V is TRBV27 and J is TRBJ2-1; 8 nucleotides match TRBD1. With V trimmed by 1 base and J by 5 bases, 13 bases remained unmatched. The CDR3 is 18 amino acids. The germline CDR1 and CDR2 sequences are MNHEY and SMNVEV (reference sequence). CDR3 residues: CASSLLLPTGTGNNEQFF. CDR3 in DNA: TGTGCCAGCAGTTTATTATTGCCTACCGGGACAGGTAACAATGAGCAGTTCTTC.

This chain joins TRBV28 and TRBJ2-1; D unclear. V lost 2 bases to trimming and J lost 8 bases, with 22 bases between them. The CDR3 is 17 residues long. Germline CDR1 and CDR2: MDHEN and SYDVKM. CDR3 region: CASSLTITYSWSYEQFF. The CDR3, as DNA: TGTGCCAGCAGTTTAACGATCACTTACTCCTGGAGCTATGAGCAGTTCTTC.

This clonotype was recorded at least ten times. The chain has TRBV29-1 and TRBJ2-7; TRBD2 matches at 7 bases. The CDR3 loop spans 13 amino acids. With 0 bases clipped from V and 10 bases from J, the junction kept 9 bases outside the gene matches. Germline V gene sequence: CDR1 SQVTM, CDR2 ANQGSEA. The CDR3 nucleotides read TGCAGCGTTGAAGAGGCTAGCGGCAATACTCAGTACTTC. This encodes CSVEEASGNTQYF.

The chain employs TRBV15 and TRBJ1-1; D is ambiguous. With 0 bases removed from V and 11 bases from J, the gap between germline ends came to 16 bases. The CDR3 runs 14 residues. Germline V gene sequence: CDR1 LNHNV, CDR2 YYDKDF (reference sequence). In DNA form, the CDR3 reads TGTGCCACCAGCAGAGATCGGAATGGTGGGGTTGCTTTCTTT. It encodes CATSRDRNGGVAFF.

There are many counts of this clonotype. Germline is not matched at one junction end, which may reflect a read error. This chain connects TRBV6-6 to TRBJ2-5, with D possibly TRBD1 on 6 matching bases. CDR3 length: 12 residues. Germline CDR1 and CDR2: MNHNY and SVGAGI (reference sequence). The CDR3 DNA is TGTGCCAGCAGTTCCGGGACACCGCCGGGTAACTTC. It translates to CASSSGTPPGNF.

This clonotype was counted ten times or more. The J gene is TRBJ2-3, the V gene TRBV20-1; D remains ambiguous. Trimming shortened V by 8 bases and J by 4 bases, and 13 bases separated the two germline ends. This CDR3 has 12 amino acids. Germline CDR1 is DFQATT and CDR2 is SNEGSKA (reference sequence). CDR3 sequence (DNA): TGCAGTAGCGTCAGGTACGCAGATACGCAGTATTTT. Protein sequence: CSSVRYADTQYF.

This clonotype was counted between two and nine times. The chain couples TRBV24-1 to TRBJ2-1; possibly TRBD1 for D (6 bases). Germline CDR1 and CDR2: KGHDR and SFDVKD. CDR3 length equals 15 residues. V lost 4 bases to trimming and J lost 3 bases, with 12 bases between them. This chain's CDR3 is CATSDRDKSYNEQFF. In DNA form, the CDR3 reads TGTGCCACCAGTGACCGGGACAAAAGCTACAATGAGCAGTTCTTC.

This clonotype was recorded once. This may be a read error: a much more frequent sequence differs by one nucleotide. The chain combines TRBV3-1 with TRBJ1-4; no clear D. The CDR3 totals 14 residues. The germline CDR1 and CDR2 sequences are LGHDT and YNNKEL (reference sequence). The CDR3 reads CATSQDHLSGKLFF. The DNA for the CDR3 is TGTGCCACCAGCCAAGACCATCTTTCCGGAAAACTGTTTTTT.

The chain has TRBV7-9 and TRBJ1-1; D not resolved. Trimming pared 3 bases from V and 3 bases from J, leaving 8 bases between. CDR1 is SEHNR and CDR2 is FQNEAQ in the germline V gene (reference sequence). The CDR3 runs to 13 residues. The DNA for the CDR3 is TGTGCCAGCAGCTTGTCCACATACACTGAAGCTTTCTTT. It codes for CASSLSTYTEAFF.

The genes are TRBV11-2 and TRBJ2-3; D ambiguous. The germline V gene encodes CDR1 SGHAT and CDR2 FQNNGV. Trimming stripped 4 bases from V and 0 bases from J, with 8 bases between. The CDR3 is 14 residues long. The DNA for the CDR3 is TGTGCCAGCAGCTCAAAGACTAGCACAGATACGCAGTATTTT. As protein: CASSSKTSTDTQYF.

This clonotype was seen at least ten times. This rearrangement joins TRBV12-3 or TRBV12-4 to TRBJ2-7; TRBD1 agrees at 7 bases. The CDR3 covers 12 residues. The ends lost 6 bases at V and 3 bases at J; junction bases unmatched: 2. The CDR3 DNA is TGTGCCAGCAGCCGGGACAGCTACGAGCAGTACTTC. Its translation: CASSRDSYEQYF.

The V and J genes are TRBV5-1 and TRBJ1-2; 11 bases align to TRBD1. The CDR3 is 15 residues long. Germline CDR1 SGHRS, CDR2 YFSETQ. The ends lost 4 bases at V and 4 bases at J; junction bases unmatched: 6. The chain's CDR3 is CASSPGTGGGYGYTF. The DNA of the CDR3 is TGCGCCAGCAGCCCAGGGACAGGGGGTGGCTATGGCTACACCTTC. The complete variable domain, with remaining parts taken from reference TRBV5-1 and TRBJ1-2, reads KAGVTQTPRYLIKTRGQQVTLSCSPISGHRSVSWYQQTPGQGLQFLFEYFSETQRNKGNFPGRFSGRQFSNSRSEMNVSTLELGDSALYLCASSPGTGGGYGYTFGSGTRLTVV.